Listed below are T cell receptor beta chains from one sample, sequenced in a study of a mutant IDH1 vaccine in newly diagnosed glioma. Their antigens are not known. Profiled with immunoSEQ multiplex PCR; TCRdb holds only in-frame clones, not every one. The sample holds approximately 110,000 clones, 75% to 90% seen once. The source was PBMCs, collected from a glioma patient whose treatment included an IDH1 peptide vaccine. The source of these receptors is a woman aged 45-65 years with glioma. CDR3s include the opening cysteine and the closing phenylalanine or tryptophan. A D gene is named only where the DNA matches it firmly. A row's size may be missing; if present it is once, few, many or a size class.

>NA|TRBV6-1|NA|TRBJ1-1|11
TGTGCCAGCAGTGAAGCGCGGGAAGCTTTCTTT
CASSEAREAFF
>NA|TRBV28|NA|TRBJ2-7|13
TGTGCCAGCAGCGTCACCCCGAACTACGAGCAGTACTTC
CASSVTPNYEQYF
>TRBD1|TRBV5-1|NA|TRBJ2-1|16
TGCGCCAGCAGCTTTTCCCCGACAGGGACCTACAATGAGCAGTTCTTC
CASSFSPTGTYNEQFF
>NA|TRBV7-9|NA|TRBJ1-5|12
TGTGCCAGCAGCGTATATAATCAGCCCCAGCATTTT
CASSVYNQPQHF
>NA|TRBV6-5|NA|TRBJ2-7|15
TGTGCCAGCAGCCCAGGGACGGTCATCTCCTACGAGCAGTACTTC
CASSPGTVISYEQYF
>NA|TRBV29-1|NA|TRBJ2-5|11
TGCAGCGTTCTTTTCCAAGAGACCCAGTACTTC
CSVLFQETQYF
>TRBD1|TRBV7-8|NA|TRBJ1-3|15
TGTGCCAGCAGCCCCTACAGGGGGCTTGGAAACACCATATATTTT
CASSPYRGLGNTIYF
>TRBD1|TRBV18|once|TRBJ2-7|18
TGTGCCAGCTCACCCCACCCCATCCACAAACAGGGGCCCTACGAGCAGTACTTC
CASSPHPIHKQGPYEQYF
>NA|TRBV6-6|NA|TRBJ1-2|14
TGTGCCAGCACCCCTCGCCACAGAAACTATGGCTACACCTTC
CASTPRHRNYGYTF
>NA|TRBV25-1|NA|TRBJ1-1|14
TGTGCCAGCAGCCAAACAGGGTTGGGCACTGAAGCTTTCTTT
CASSQTGLGTEAFF
>TRBD2|TRBV5-4|NA|TRBJ2-5|16
TGTGCCAGCAGCTTGGGGAGCGGGAGGGCCGGGAAGACCCAGTACTTC
CASSLGSGRAGKTQYF
>TRBD2|TRBV19|NA|TRBJ2-7|14
TGTGCCAGTAGTCGGGACTACCCCTACTACGAGCAGTACTTC
CASSRDYPYYEQYF
>NA|TRBV7-8|NA|TRBJ2-3|12
TGTGCCAGCAGCTCCAACACAGATACGCAGTATTTT
CASSSNTDTQYF
>TRBD2|TRBV9|NA|TRBJ2-1|16
TGTGCCAGCAGCGTAGACGGGGGGAGCTCCTACAATGAGCAGTTCTTC
CASSVDGGSSYNEQFF
>NA|TRBV28|NA|TRBJ1-1|15
TGTGCCAGCAGTGTGGGGGGCTTCAGGAACACTGAAGCTTTCTTT
CASSVGGFRNTEAFF
>NA|TRBV9|NA|TRBJ1-3|15
TGTGCCAGCAGCGTAGCTTCTCCTGTGGGAAACACCATATATTTT
CASSVASPVGNTIYF
>NA|TRBV19|few|TRBJ1-4|15
TGTGCCAGTAGCGGCCGGCGGGGGGCAGGGGAAAAACTGTTTTTT
CASSGRRGAGEKLFF
>NA|TRBV18|NA|TRBJ2-5|12
TGTGCCAGCTCACTCGACCAAGAGACCCAGTACTTC
CASSLDQETQYF
>NA|TRBV4-2|NA|TRBJ2-5|16
TGTGCCAGCAGCCAAGATGGGGGGGCTAGACAAGGGACCCAGTACTTC
CASSQDGGARQGTQYF